This passage covers 26 T cell receptor beta chains from one sample sequenced in a study of T cell changes during pregnancy in multiple sclerosis. Only in-frame clones appear in the TCRdb table, and some are missing; sequencing was by immunoSEQ multiplex PCR. This table holds tens of thousands of clones, about nine tenths found once. This sample comprised peripheral blood, obtained after pregnancy. These receptors were collected from a female donor in good health, enrolled as a control in a pregnancy study.

This rearrangement joins TRBV19 to TRBJ2-3, with 10 bases aligning to TRBD2. This CDR3 has 14 residues. Per the germline V gene, CDR1 is LNHDA and CDR2 is SQIVND (reference sequence). The V and J ends lost 6 bases and 1 base, in that order; junction bases with no gene match: 1. The CDR3 bases are TGTGCCAGTAGGCTAGCGGGGGGCACAGATACGCAGTATTTT. It yields the protein CASRLAGGTDTQYF.

The genes are TRBV11-2 and TRBJ2-1; 10 bases align to TRBD1. CDR1 is SGHAT and CDR2 is FQNNGV in the germline V gene. The CDR3 loop spans 15 amino acids. Losses at the gene ends were 5 bases for V and 6 bases for J; bases not matched to a gene: 7. The CDR3 sequence: CASSQTGGVGNEQFF. CDR3 in DNA: TGTGCCAGCAGCCAGACAGGGGGCGTGGGCAATGAGCAGTTCTTC.

CDR3 in amino acids: CASNRYKGQGISPLHF. For the CDR3, the DNA is TGTGCCAGCAACAGGTACAAGGGACAGGGGATTTCACCCCTCCACTTT. V and J are TRBV5-6 and TRBJ1-6; the match to TRBD1 covers 10 bases. The V gene's germline CDR1 is SGHDT and CDR2 YYEEEE. V lost 6 bases and J lost 9; bases outside the gene matches: 12. This CDR3 contains 16 residues.

This sequence joins TRBV7-2 and TRBJ1-5, with 9 bases fitting TRBD1. CDR1 and CDR2 (germline): SGHTA, FQGNSA. With 5 bases clipped from V and 0 bases from J, the junction kept 8 bases outside the gene matches. The CDR3 runs to 17 residues. In DNA form, the CDR3 reads TGTGCCAGCAGCACCGGACAGGGGCGCGGTAGCAATCAGCCCCAGCATTTT. Translation gives CASSTGQGRGSNQPQHF.

The J gene is TRBJ2-5, the V gene TRBV27; tentative D call: TRBD1 (6 bases). Trimming cost V 6 bases and J 0 bases, with 11 bases left between them. Looked up from germline, CDR1 is MNHEY and CDR2 is SMNVEV (reference sequence). The CDR3 extends over 14 amino acids. CDR3 region: CASSRTGYQETQYF. CDR3 nucleotides: TGTGCCAGCAGCCGAACAGGGTACCAAGAGACCCAGTACTTC.

The chain combines TRBV9 with TRBJ2-1; D is possibly TRBD2 (6 bases). The V and J ends lost 5 bases and 5 bases respectively, with 14 bases between them. Germline V gives CDR1 SGDLS, CDR2 YYNGEE. CDR3 length equals 14 residues. The CDR3 reads CASSPPRGHNEQFF. Written as DNA, the CDR3 is TGTGCCAGCAGTCCCCCGCGGGGCCACAATGAGCAGTTCTTC.

The chain recombines TRBV9 with TRBJ1-5; 7 nucleotides align to TRBD1. With 0 bases clipped from V and 5 bases from J, the junction kept 2 bases outside the gene matches. Per the germline V gene, CDR1 is SGDLS and CDR2 is YYNGEE. The CDR3 length is 14 residues. CDR3 region: CASSVGGGDQPQHF. In DNA, the CDR3 is TGTGCCAGCAGCGTAGGAGGGGGCGATCAGCCCCAGCATTTT.

This clone was observed a single time. The gene calls are TRBV27 and TRBJ2-1; possible D gene TRBD1, 5 bases. The germline V and J ends were trimmed by 3 bases and 3 bases, with 9 bases remaining between them. Germline-derived CDR1 and CDR2 are MNHEY and SMNVEV (reference sequence). This CDR3 comprises 14 residues. CDR3 residues: CASSFQGYYNEQFF. In DNA form, the CDR3 reads TGTGCCAGCAGTTTTCAGGGATACTACAATGAGCAGTTCTTC.

The genes are TRBV7-2 and TRBJ2-7; weak D call: TRBD1 (6 bases). The V end lost 6 bases, the J end lost 6 bases, and 15 bases lay between the germline ends. Germline CDR1 SGHTA, CDR2 FQGNSA. The CDR3 spans 13 residues. The CDR3 is CASSLQQGSEQYF. CDR3 in DNA: TGTGCCAGCAGTCTCCAGCAGGGGTCCGAGCAGTACTTC.

The chain carries TRBV7-2 and TRBJ2-1; tentatively, D is TRBD1 (5 bases). The CDR3 has 16 residues. The V and J ends lost 2 bases and 0 bases respectively, with 11 bases between them. Germline-derived CDR1 and CDR2 are SGHTA and FQGNSA. The CDR3, as DNA: TGTGCCAGCAGCTTAAAGGTGACAGTCTCCTACAATGAGCAGTTCTTC. This translates into CASSLKVTVSYNEQFF.

This sequence joins TRBV7-9 and TRBJ1-5, with 8 bases aligning to TRBD1. CDR1 SEHNR and CDR2 FQNEAQ come from the germline V gene (reference sequence). The CDR3 loop spans 15 amino acids. The V gene end was trimmed by 5 bases and the J gene end by 5 bases; junction bases not matched to a gene: 8. The CDR3 spells CASSPDRGIYQPQHF. As DNA, the CDR3 is TGTGCCAGCAGCCCAGACAGGGGCATATATCAGCCCCAGCATTTT.

The chain employs TRBV5-1 and TRBJ1-2; 9 bases are a match to TRBD1. The CDR3 consists of 15 residues. V shed 0 bases, J shed 7 bases, and the junction held 7 bases outside the gene matches. Germline V CDR1 and CDR2: SGHRS, YFSETQ. The CDR3 DNA reads as TGCGCCAGCAGCTTGGCTCCGGGACAGGGAGGTGGCTACACCTTC. Amino acid sequence: CASSLAPGQGGGYTF.

A few counts support this clone. This sequence joins TRBV5-1 and TRBJ2-1; TRBD2 agrees at 12 bases. In germline, CDR1 is SGHRS, CDR2 YFSETQ. The V gene end was trimmed by 3 bases and the J gene end by 7 bases; junction bases not matched to a gene: 5. This CDR3 region has 15 residues. Written as DNA, the CDR3 is TGCGCCAGCAGCTCGACTAGCGGGGGTACGAATGAGCAGTTCTTC. Translating it yields CASSSTSGGTNEQFF. The variable domain in full, with the rest retrieved from reference TRBV5-1 and TRBJ2-1, is KAGVTQTPRYLIKTRGQQVTLSCSPISGHRSVSWYQQTPGQGLQFLFEYFSETQRNKGNFPGRFSGRQFSNSRSEMNVSTLELGDSALYLCASSSTSGGTNEQFFGPGTRLTVL.

Only one count was recorded for this clone. The gene calls are TRBV2 and TRBJ2-7; 8 bases agree with TRBD1. J gave up 0 bases and V 6 bases, and 4 bases lay outside the gene matches. This CDR3 is 14 amino acids long. Germline CDR1 reads SNHLY; CDR2 reads FYNNEI. This chain's CDR3 is CASRGQANSYEQYF. The CDR3 DNA sequence: TGTGCCAGCAGGGGACAGGCCAACTCCTACGAGCAGTACTTC.

The V and J genes are TRBV19 and TRBJ1-4, with 8 bases identical to TRBD1. V gave up 4 bases and J gave up 6 bases; unmatched junction bases: 10. Germline CDR1 LNHDA, CDR2 SQIVND (reference sequence). The CDR3 extends over 16 amino acids. In DNA, the CDR3 is TGTGCCAGTAGTAATCGAGGCAGGGGGCAGGATGAAAAACTGTTTTTT. As protein: CASSNRGRGQDEKLFF.

This clone was observed a few times. The chain employs TRBV7-2 and TRBJ2-3; 11 bases align to TRBD2. Germline-derived CDR1 and CDR2 are SGHTA and FQGNSA. The ends lost 5 bases at V and 1 base at J; junction bases unmatched: 11. There are 18 residues in the CDR3. The CDR3 coding sequence is TGTGCCAGCAGCCTCACCTATAGCGGGGGGGTAGGCACAGATACGCAGTATTTT. Translating gives CASSLTYSGGVGTDTQYF.

This clone was recorded only once. The chain joins TRBV29-1 to TRBJ1-1, with 10 bases identical to TRBD1. The V segment lost 5 bases and the J segment 6 bases; nucleotides outside the gene matches: 12. CDR1 and CDR2 from the germline V gene are SQVTM and ANQGSEA. This CDR3 has 15 residues. CDR3 amino acids: CSVSGTGALGAEAFF. The CDR3 nucleotides are TGCAGCGTTTCCGGGACAGGGGCGCTGGGTGCTGAAGCTTTCTTT. Drawing the rest from reference TRBV29-1 and TRBJ1-1, the complete variable domain is SAVISQKPSRDICQRGTSLTIQCQVDSQVTMMFWYRQQPGQSLTLIATANQGSEATYESGFVIDKFPISRPNLTFSTLTVSNMSPEDSSIYLCSVSGTGALGAEAFFGQGTRLTVV.

In this sample, this clone turned up once. The chain joins TRBV6-5 to TRBJ2-7; D perhaps matches TRBD1 (7 bases). This CDR3 has 15 amino acids. Trimming took off 8 bases at V and 5 bases at J, with 22 bases between the two ends. From germline, CDR1 is MNHEY and CDR2 SVGAGI. CDR3 DNA sequence: TGTGCCAGCGCGGCGGGACAGCTCACACGGAACGAGCAGTACTTC. Translated: CASAAGQLTRNEQYF.

The CDR3 protein is CASSDKGGTGELFF. CDR3 DNA sequence: TGTGCCAGCAGCGATAAAGGAGGCACCGGGGAGCTGTTTTTT. The chain combines TRBV9 with TRBJ2-2; D may be TRBD2 (5 bases). This CDR3 has 14 amino acids. The V and J ends lost 3 bases and 4 bases respectively, with 10 bases between them. Per the germline V gene, CDR1 is SGDLS and CDR2 is YYNGEE.

Concerning this clone: The junction departs from the called germline gene at one end, perhaps through a read error. The chain has TRBV18 and TRBJ1-1; TRBD1 matches 7 bases. The CDR3 extends over 15 amino acids. Germline CDR1 and CDR2: KGHSH and LQKENI. The DNA for the CDR3 is TGTGCCAGCTCCCCACAGGGGATGATGAACACTGAAGCTTTCTTT. Translating gives CASSPQGMMNTEAFF.

This clone was observed once. The rearrangement uses TRBV7-9 and TRBJ2-1; perhaps TRBD2 as D (5 bases). This CDR3 contains 15 residues. In germline, CDR1 is SEHNR, CDR2 FQNEAQ (reference sequence). Trimming took off 11 bases at V and 3 bases at J, with 20 bases between the two ends. The CDR3, as DNA: TGTGCCTCATCGGACCCTAGCAGCCTCTACAATGAGCAGTTCTTC. This gives the protein CASSDPSSLYNEQFF.

The CDR3 coding sequence is TGTGCCAGCAGCCCCCGGTTAGCGGGGGTCACAGATACGCAGTATTTT. This gives the protein CASSPRLAGVTDTQYF. The chain links TRBV7-8 to TRBJ2-3, with 9 nucleotides matching TRBD2. The CDR3 has 16 residues. V was pared by 5 bases and J by 2 bases, with 8 bases of the junction left unmatched. The germline gives CDR1 SGHVS, CDR2 FQNEAQ.

The chain is built from TRBV6-5 and TRBJ1-2, with D perhaps matching TRBD1 (6 bases). V lost 4 bases, J lost 1 base, and 13 bases lay in between. This CDR3 contains 15 residues. Germline V CDR1 and CDR2: MNHEY, SVGAGI. The CDR3: CASSSRQEYNYGYTF. The CDR3 bases are TGTGCCAGCAGTTCGCGACAGGAATATAACTATGGCTACACCTTC.

The chain is built from TRBV7-3 and TRBJ2-3; 10 bases align to TRBD2. The CDR3 extends over 16 amino acids. Germline lookup yields CDR1 SGHTA and CDR2 FQGTGA. Trimming cost V 3 bases and J 7 bases; bases outside gene matches: 10. CDR3 sequence reads: CASSLGASGGVNTQYF. Written as DNA, the CDR3 is TGTGCCAGCAGCTTGGGGGCTAGCGGGGGTGTGAATACGCAGTATTTT.

CDR3 residues: CASSYLLTPGEQFF. CDR3 sequence (DNA): TGTGCCAGCAGTTACCTCTTGACTCCCGGTGAGCAGTTCTTC. The V and J genes are TRBV2 and TRBJ2-1; D ambiguous. Trimming removed 5 bases from V and 9 bases from J, with 17 bases in between. The CDR3 is 14 residues long. Germline V gene sequence: CDR1 SNHLY, CDR2 FYNNEI.

V is TRBV27 and J is TRBJ1-1, with D maybe TRBD1 (6 bases). The CDR3 sequence is 16 residues long. Trimming cost V 3 bases and J 7 bases, with 21 bases left between them. CDR1 is MNHEY, CDR2 SMNVEV, per germline (reference sequence). The CDR3: CASSLGPGGTGREAFF. CDR3 sequence (DNA): TGTGCCAGCAGTTTGGGCCCTGGGGGAACAGGGCGTGAAGCTTTCTTT.